These 22 T cell receptor beta chains were all obtained from the same sample, sequenced in a study of beta chain features in type 1 diabetes. Expressed TCRB transcripts were sequenced because the isolated RNA had all been reverse transcribed beforehand. Generated by immunoSEQ multiplex PCR, the TCRdb table keeps only in-frame clones and is missing some. The sample includes some 900,000 clones, 15% to 20% of them seen just once. The sample consisted of naive CD4+ T cells from blood. The receptors come from a woman aged 18 to 35 in good health.

This rearrangement joins TRBV11-2 to TRBJ2-1; D is perhaps TRBD1 (5 bases). V was cut by 3 bases and J by 3 bases, with 9 bases left in between. Germline CDR1 reads SGHAT; CDR2 reads FQNNGV. This CDR3 spans 14 amino acids. CDR3 nucleotides: TGTGCCAGCAGCTTTCAGGGCAACTACAATGAGCAGTTCTTC. Residues: CASSFQGNYNEQFF.

The chain employs TRBV21-1 and TRBJ2-5; the table gives TRBD2 as D, unverified against the DNA. TRBV21-1 is an annotated pseudogene. The CDR3 runs 14 residues. The CDR3 sequence is CATNRETEEETQYF. CDR3 bases: TGTGCCACCAATCGTGAGACCGAGGAGGAGACCCAGTACTTC.

The chain employs TRBV10-3 and TRBJ2-7; 8 bases match TRBD2. This CDR3 comprises 16 residues. The ends lost 5 bases at V and 4 bases at J; junction bases unmatched: 13. Per the germline V gene, CDR1 is ENHRY and CDR2 is SYGVKD. The CDR3 DNA reads as TGTGCCATCAGTTCTACCTCCGGGACTAGACGGTACGAGCAGTACTTC. Translated: CAISSTSGTRRYEQYF.

The table lists this clone with a few counts. This chain uses TRBV7-8 with TRBJ1-5, with a weak D call TRBD1 (5 bases). The CDR3 extends over 15 amino acids. With 1 base removed from V and 5 bases from J, the gap between germline ends came to 12 bases. Per the germline V gene, CDR1 is SGHVS and CDR2 is FQNEAQ. The CDR3 sequence is CASSLEGSGDQPQHF. For the CDR3, the DNA is TGTGCCAGCAGCTTAGAAGGGTCGGGGGATCAGCCCCAGCATTTT.

This chain links TRBV7-2 with TRBJ1-1; D may be TRBD1 (6 bases). Germline CDR1 SGHTA, CDR2 FQGNSA. V lost 1 base, J lost 3 bases, and 12 bases lay in between. The CDR3 loop spans 15 amino acids. In DNA form, the CDR3 reads TGTGCCAGCAGCTTAGTTGGCAGGGGCTACACTGAAGCTTTCTTT. This codes for CASSLVGRGYTEAFF.

The chain has TRBV7-9 and TRBJ1-5; no firm D call. Trimming removed 5 bases from V and 5 bases from J, with 10 bases in between. The CDR3 covers 13 residues. Germline CDR1 is SEHNR and CDR2 is FQNEAQ (reference sequence). CDR3 coding DNA: TGTGCCAGCAGCGTGTACGCGGATCAGCCCCAGCATTTT. As protein: CASSVYADQPQHF.

The chain couples TRBV7-8 to TRBJ2-1; D uncertain. Per germline, CDR1 SGHVS and CDR2 FQNEAQ. Trimming stripped 1 base from V and 4 bases from J, with 5 bases between. CDR3 length: 13 amino acids. The CDR3 bases are TGTGCCAGCAGCTTAGGCTTTTACAATGAGCAGTTCTTC. Translated: CASSLGFYNEQFF.

This clone was counted only a few times. The chain uses TRBV18 and TRBJ2-7, with TRBD1 identical over 8 bases. Germline trimming cut 3 bases from V and 5 bases from J; bases unmatched to any gene: 6. Germline CDR1 is KGHSH and CDR2 is LQKENI. The CDR3 sequence is 14 residues long. CDR3 sequence (DNA): TGTGCCAGCTCACCGACAGGGGTTGGCCACGAGCAGTACTTC. Its translation is CASSPTGVGHEQYF.

The chain employs TRBV7-2 and TRBJ2-5; 10 nucleotides line up with TRBD2. Germline trimming cut 5 bases from V and 5 bases from J; bases unmatched to any gene: 14. CDR3 length: 17 amino acids. CDR1 is SGHTA and CDR2 is FQGNSA in the germline V gene. This CDR3 is CASSPNRLAGVSETQYF. CDR3 in DNA: TGTGCCAGCAGCCCGAATCGTCTAGCGGGAGTTAGTGAGACCCAGTACTTC.

This clone was seen only a few times. The CDR3 sequence: CASSLDGPAGTYNEQFF. The CDR3 DNA is TGTGCCAGCAGCTTAGATGGCCCAGCGGGGACATACAATGAGCAGTTCTTC. V is TRBV11-1 and J is TRBJ2-1; a possible D gene is TRBD2 (7 bases). The CDR3 covers 17 residues. Germline CDR1 reads SGHAT; CDR2 reads FQDESV (reference sequence). V gave up 1 base and J gave up 4 bases, with 17 bases separating them.

This clone was found a few times. V is TRBV28 and J is TRBJ2-7; 7 bases are a match to TRBD1. CDR1 is MDHEN and CDR2 is SYDVKM in the germline V gene. The junction had 7 bases not matched to a gene; V was cut back by 7 bases and J by 4 bases. The CDR3 contains 13 residues. The CDR3 region has the DNA TGTGCCAGCAAACCGGGACAGTCATACGAGCAGTACTTC. This encodes CASKPGQSYEQYF.

The chain links TRBV15 to TRBJ2-7; D is undetermined. Trimming removed 0 bases at V and 6 bases at J, with 12 bases between. The CDR3 spans 14 residues. Germline values: CDR1 LNHNV, CDR2 YYDKDF (reference sequence). The CDR3 DNA reads TGTGCCACCAGCAGAGATCGAGAGAGACGCGAGCAGTACTTC. Translated: CATSRDRERREQYF.

The chain links TRBV9 to TRBJ2-2; maybe TRBD2 (6 bases). Trimming stripped 0 bases from V and 4 bases from J, with 7 bases between. The CDR3 is 14 amino acids. Looked up from germline, CDR1 is SGDLS and CDR2 is YYNGEE. In nucleotides, the CDR3 is TGTGCCAGCAGCGTAGGGACTACCACCGGGGAGCTGTTTTTT. Residues: CASSVGTTTGELFF.

This clone was counted a few times. The chain uses TRBV7-2 and TRBJ2-5; perhaps D is TRBD1 or TRBD2 (6 bases each). The V and J ends lost 4 bases and 4 bases respectively, with 16 bases between them. CDR1 and CDR2 from the germline V gene are SGHTA and FQGNSA. The CDR3 length is 15 residues. CDR3 sequence reads: CASSSLGGKGETQYF. The CDR3 DNA reads as TGTGCCAGCAGCTCTCTAGGGGGGAAGGGAGAGACCCAGTACTTC.

This clone came up a few times. The chain joins TRBV27 to TRBJ2-1; D not certain. The germline CDR1 and CDR2 sequences are MNHEY and SMNVEV (reference sequence). V was clipped by 3 bases and J by 2 bases, with 8 bases between them. The CDR3 contains 14 residues. The CDR3 nucleotides are TGTGCCAGCAGTTTTTTCTCACCCTACAATGAGCAGTTCTTC. Translated, it gives CASSFFSPYNEQFF.

This clone was found a few times. This sequence joins TRBV5-6 and TRBJ2-2; D might be TRBD1 (5 bases). In germline, CDR1 is SGHDT, CDR2 YYEEEE. The CDR3 consists of 15 residues. The germline V and J ends were trimmed by 0 bases and 4 bases, with 10 bases remaining between them. CDR3: CASSLGQGTTGELFF. The CDR3 DNA sequence: TGTGCCAGCAGCTTGGGGCAGGGTACCACCGGGGAGCTGTTTTTT.

V usage is TRBV28 and J usage is TRBJ2-1; 7 nucleotides align to TRBD2. V lost 2 bases to trimming and J lost 3 bases; unmatched junction nucleotides: 4. The CDR3 contains 15 residues. Germline CDR1 MDHEN, CDR2 SYDVKM. Here the CDR3 DNA reads TGTGCCAGCAGTTTAGCGGGAGAGGGCTACAATGAGCAGTTCTTC. The encoded protein is CASSLAGEGYNEQFF.

In its sample, this clone was seen a few times. The chain is built from TRBV5-1 and TRBJ1-1; 9 bases match TRBD1. Germline CDR1 and CDR2: SGHRS and YFSETQ. The junction had 1 base not matched to a gene; V was cut back by 3 bases and J by 4 bases. CDR3 length: 13 amino acids. Written as DNA, the CDR3 is TGCGCCAGCAGCTCGGACAGGGGCACTGAAGCTTTCTTT. Translation gives CASSSDRGTEAFF.

The chain joins TRBV9 to TRBJ2-5; 11 bases align to TRBD2. The CDR3 has 15 residues. Per the germline V gene, CDR1 is SGDLS and CDR2 is YYNGEE. After removal of 4 bases from V and 1 base from J, the junction contained 3 bases not matched to a gene. The CDR3 protein is CASSIGTSGQETQYF. CDR3 nucleotide sequence: TGTGCCAGCAGCATAGGGACTAGCGGCCAAGAGACCCAGTACTTC.

This clone was seen a few times. The same CDR3 also results from other DNA sequences found in this sample. The chain couples TRBV5-1 to TRBJ2-5; TRBD1 matches 8 bases. V lost 0 bases and J lost 5; bases outside the gene matches: 3. Germline loops: CDR1 SGHRS, CDR2 YFSETQ. The CDR3 runs 14 residues. The CDR3 protein is CASSLGQGRETQYF. As DNA, the CDR3 is TGCGCCAGCAGCTTGGGACAGGGGAGGGAGACCCAGTACTTC.

This clone was observed a handful of times. The chain uses TRBV6-5 and TRBJ1-2; D gene uncertain. V dropped 2 bases and J dropped 4 bases, with 11 bases sitting between them. Germline-derived CDR1 and CDR2 are MNHEY and SVGAGI. The CDR3 runs 14 residues. DNA for the CDR3: TGTGCCAGCAGTTACGGGGTGGGCCTCTATGGCTACACCTTC. Protein sequence: CASSYGVGLYGYTF.

The V gene is TRBV18, the J gene TRBJ2-7; 10 nucleotides agree with TRBD2. V was pared by 3 bases and J by 2 bases, with 4 bases of the junction left unmatched. Per the germline V gene, CDR1 is KGHSH and CDR2 is LQKENI. There are 15 residues in the CDR3. In DNA, the CDR3 is TGTGCCAGCTCACCGGGGACTAGCGTCACCTACGAGCAGTACTTC. It is translated as CASSPGTSVTYEQYF.